This entry is about one T cell receptor (beta chain). Its antigen is unidentified. Here immunoSEQ multiplex PCR was the method, and the copy in TCRdb shows in-frame clones only, minus some. The sample shows over 90,000 clones, roughly 87% of them seen only once. This sample was taken from a study of T cell responses to AZD1222 COVID-19 vaccine. Study conclusions and caveats: Nearly half of unique spike-specific TCRs reportedly avoided B.1.351 and B.1.1.7 mutated regions. Among AZD1222 vaccinees, only six or seven were seropositive at baseline.

The receptor was isolated from an adult in good health. Sequencing used peripheral blood, obtained on day 0 of AZD1222 vaccination.

The CDR3 coding sequence is TGTGCCAGCAGTGAAGTAGAGCGGGGGGTCAGAGATACGCAGTATTTT. Translation gives CASSEVERGVRDTQYF. The gene calls are TRBV2 and TRBJ2-3, with TRBD2 matching 9 bases. Looked up from germline, CDR1 is SNHLY and CDR2 is FYNNEI. After removal of 1 base from V and 5 bases from J, the junction contained 7 bases not matched to a gene. The CDR3 sequence is 16 residues long.